This T cell receptor (beta chain) appears in the sequencing data of a study of OX40 agonist ivuxolimab in advanced cancers. In the study overall: Ivuxolimab, which targeted the costimulatory receptor OX40 (CD134), was an agonistic, fully human IgG2 monoclonal antibody. Among the roughly 54 dose-escalation patients, around 20 had hepatocellular carcinoma, about 15 melanoma, 9 renal cell carcinoma and 9 head and neck cancer. A male proportion of approximately 83% and a mean age of around 60 years, ranging from 23 to 79, were recorded for the dose-escalation cohort. The paper covers the monotherapy dose-escalation part of the phase I ivuxolimab trial, which included N ≈ 54 patients. Partial responses occurred in three dose-escalation patients, of whom one had hepatocellular carcinoma and two had cutaneous melanoma. Prior anti-PD-1, anti-PD-L1 or anti-CTLA-4 therapy was permitted, and checkpoint inhibitors had been received by 30% to 40% of dose-escalation patients. The purpose of peripheral TCRbeta sequencing was to test whether ivuxolimab changed TCR sequence diversity and led to clonal T-cell expansion. Intravenous ivuxolimab was administered to patients every 2 weeks at six dose levels: 0.01, 0.1, 0.3, 1.5, 3 and 10 mg/kg.

On this clone: The specificity of this receptor is unknown. Per-base qualities were not stored, and no clone one base away is much larger.

Points the paper makes about the study in general: Which antigens the clonally expanded peripheral T cells were specific for was not determined. At doses from 0.1 to 3.0 mg/kg, clonal expansion was seen in both CD4+ and CD8+ blood T cells between baseline and week 6. Low levels of normalized T-cell clonal expansion were also seen in some nonresponding patients. Partial responders in the 0.1-3.0 mg/kg groups had among the lowest normalized peripheral clonal expansion, especially among CD8+ T cells. After ivuxolimab, more expanded clones were found on average in CD8+ T cells than in CD4+ T cells.

The trial excluded patients who had a history of autoimmune disease or were on systemic immunosuppression. Peripheral blood for TCR sequencing was collected from all dose cohorts at baseline, on cycle 4 day 1, and on cycle 7 day 1. The samples were taken from a phase I, first-in-human, multicenter, open-label dose-escalation trial of ivuxolimab. Adults with locally advanced or metastatic melanoma, renal cell, hepatocellular, or head and neck squamous cell carcinoma were enrolled in the trial. CD4+ and CD8+ T cells were sorted separately from peripheral blood before TCR sequencing. Genomic DNA was isolated from the sorted cells so that the TCRbeta CDR3 region could be sequenced. The immunoSEQ Assay was used to sequence the TCRbeta CDR3 regions. TCRdb provides this immuneACCESS table in a form limited to in-frame rearrangements. Some clones are lacking; in checked studies, under half of them reflect an unresolved V gene, and why the rest are absent is not known. Present in this sample are fewer than 75,000 clones, 75% to 85% of which were seen just once. Clones ranked in the top ten supply under 9.5% of the sample.

The source was CD4+ or CD8+ T cells sorted from blood, collected in a trial of the OX40 agonist ivuxolimab. The receptor's source is an adult with an advanced solid tumor such as melanoma, head and neck, liver or kidney cancer.

The CDR3 loop reads CASSERGQYNSPLHF. The DNA reads as follows: TGTGCCAGCAGTGAACGCGGACAGTATAATTCACCCCTCCACTTT. The chain was built from TRBV2 and TRBJ1-6, and TRBD1 may be the D gene, going by 6 matching bases. The V and J ends are trimmed by 2 bases and 4 bases, leaving 9 bases between them. There are 15 amino acids in the CDR3, from cysteine to phenylalanine inclusive. Only the CDR3 DNA is retained, 45 bases long and in frame from the first base. Sequences SNHLY (CDR1) and FYNNEI (CDR2) are obtained from the germline V gene.